Following are 22 T cell receptor beta chains from one sample sequenced in a study of blood T cells in healthy people across ages (dated by TCRdb to between 2015 and 2016). Library generation was performed with 5' RACE. Sequencing relied on an Illumina HiSeq 2500. The second PCR ran for roughly 7 to 11 cycles and used a J-beta primer mix along with a sample-barcoded 5' primer. TCRdb reran the public reads through fastp at Q25 and MiXCR, keeping productive beta chains. Each CDR3 protein appears once, grouped with its most common genes and DNA. The sample includes 730,000 or so distinct CDR3 sequences, with roughly 45% observed a single time. The ten largest clones take up 20% of the sample. The sequenced sample consisted of blood. These receptors originate from a woman aged 55-70 years in good health.

This chain connects TRBV20-1 to TRBJ1-5; D not resolved. V was shortened by 1 base and J by 4 bases, with 8 bases between the two germline ends. Germline assignment: CDR1 DFQATT and CDR2 SNEGSKA (reference sequence). This CDR3 has 13 amino acids. CDR3 protein: CSARGAMNQPQHF. CDR3 nucleotides: TGCAGTGCTAGAGGAGCGATGAATCAGCCCCAGCATTTT.

This clonotype is a singleton in its sample. The chain combines TRBV24-1 with TRBJ2-7; D unresolved. Judging by the DNA end, TRBJ2-5 fits better; the J call may be wrong. This CDR3 is built from 14 residues. Germline CDR1 and CDR2: KGHDR and SFDVKD. The CDR3 DNA sequence: TGTGCCACCAGTGATTCCCGCGAGGAAGAGACCCAGTACTTC. Its protein product is CATSDSREEETQYF.

V usage is TRBV20-1 and J usage is TRBJ1-4, with a weak D call TRBD1 (5 bases). CDR3 length: 15 amino acids. Trimming took 0 bases from V and 3 from J, leaving 11 bases between them. CDR1 is DFQATT and CDR2 is SNEGSKA in the germline V gene (reference sequence). The CDR3 here is CSARDVGGANEKLFF. In DNA form, the CDR3 reads TGCAGTGCTAGAGATGTGGGGGGGGCTAATGAAAAACTGTTTTTT.

This clonotype has only a few counts. V usage is TRBV3-1 and J usage is TRBJ2-5; either TRBD1 or TRBD2 may supply D (5 bases each). The germline V gene has CDR1 LGHDT and CDR2 YNNKEL (reference sequence). The CDR3 covers 15 residues. V lost 3 bases and J lost 1, with 12 bases in between. The CDR3 DNA reads as TGTGCCAGCAGCCAGGGGCCCGGGGCCCAAGAGACCCAGTACTTC. This encodes CASSQGPGAQETQYF.

V gene TRBV15 combines with J gene TRBJ2-1, with 7 bases fitting TRBD2. V shed 3 bases and J 0 bases; nucleotides not matched to a gene: 5. The CDR3 covers 16 residues. The germline CDR1 and CDR2 sequences are LNHNV and YYDKDF (reference sequence). CDR3 nucleotide sequence: TGTGCCACCAGCAGGGTTTGGGGGGGCTCCTACAATGAGCAGTTCTTC. Translation: CATSRVWGGSYNEQFF.

This clonotype was observed at least ten times. The CDR3 sequence: CASSFLKGGEYNEQFF. CDR3 in DNA: TGTGCCAGCAGCTTCTTGAAAGGGGGCGAATACAATGAGCAGTTCTTC. The gene calls are TRBV7-2 and TRBJ2-1; 7 nucleotides line up with TRBD1. The CDR3 has 16 residues. Germline V gene lookup returns CDR1 SGHTA and CDR2 FQGNSA. With V trimmed by 3 bases and J by 4 bases, 9 bases remained unmatched.

This clonotype was found a few times. The rearrangement links TRBV5-1 to TRBJ1-2; 8 nucleotides match TRBD1. The V gene's germline CDR1 is SGHRS and CDR2 YFSETQ. V lost 3 bases, J lost 7 bases, and 5 bases stayed unmatched. This CDR3 is built from 13 residues. The CDR3 coding sequence is TGCGCCAGCAGCTCCAGGGGGCCGGGTGGCTACACCTTC. It yields the protein CASSSRGPGGYTF.

This clonotype has a single count. The rearrangement uses TRBV3-1 and TRBJ1-1; the D gene is possibly TRBD1 (5 bases). The V gene lost 1 base and the J gene lost 6 bases, with 6 bases spanning the gap. Looked up from germline, CDR1 is LGHDT and CDR2 is YNNKEL (reference sequence). The CDR3 loop spans 12 amino acids. In nucleotides, the CDR3 is TGTGCCAGCAGCCAAGTGACAGCTGAAGCTTTCTTT. Amino acids: CASSQVTAEAFF.

A note on this clonotype: Compared with germline, one end of the junction differs, possibly owing to a read error. The chain couples TRBV20-1 to TRBJ2-1; D may be TRBD2 (5 bases). Germline loops: CDR1 DFQATT, CDR2 SNEGSKA (reference sequence). CDR3 length equals 16 residues. CDR3 amino acids: CSASDPRASLGNEQFF. For the CDR3, the DNA is TGTAGTGCTAGTGATCCCCGGGCTAGCCTCGGCAATGAGCAGTTCTTC.

The chain couples TRBV5-3 to TRBJ2-7, with a possible D match to TRBD1 (5 bases). TRBV5-3 is annotated as an ORF whose role is uncertain. The CDR3 contains 17 residues. The V end lost 8 bases, the J end lost 0 bases, and 24 bases lay between the germline ends. The CDR3 spells CASSLHLSDSFSYEQYF. The DNA for the CDR3 is TGTGCCAGCAGTTTACATTTATCAGACAGCTTCTCCTACGAGCAGTACTTC.

This clonotype was counted between two and nine times. V gene TRBV11-1 combines with J gene TRBJ2-5, with a weak D call TRBD2 (6 bases). This CDR3 comprises 15 residues. Germline lookup yields CDR1 SGHAT and CDR2 FQDESV (reference sequence). The germline V and J ends were trimmed by 3 bases and 4 bases, with 15 bases remaining between them. Here the CDR3 DNA reads TGTGCCAGCAGCTTTCAACAGAAAGCGGGAGAGACCCAGTACTTC. This gives the protein CASSFQQKAGETQYF.

This chain uses TRBV7-9 with TRBJ2-7; no firm D call. V lost 5 bases to trimming and J lost 1 base, with 12 bases between them. Germline loops: CDR1 SEHNR, CDR2 FQNEAQ (reference sequence). This CDR3 contains 14 residues. For the CDR3, the DNA is TGTGCCAGCAGCCCACTGGTGGGGTCCTACGAGCAGTACTTC. It codes for CASSPLVGSYEQYF.

In this sample, this clonotype turned up many times. The V and J genes are TRBV29-1 and TRBJ2-1; D unclear. The germline V gene has CDR1 SQVTM and CDR2 ANQGSEA. The CDR3 loop spans 12 amino acids. V was trimmed by 3 bases and J by 6 bases, leaving 9 bases between them. The CDR3 loop reads CSVDGFINEQFF. The DNA for the CDR3 is TGCAGCGTTGATGGGTTTATCAATGAGCAGTTCTTC.

The J gene is TRBJ2-5, the V gene TRBV7-8, with D unresolved. This CDR3 region has 15 residues. Trimming took 1 base from V and 4 from J, leaving 13 bases between them. The germline CDR1 and CDR2 sequences are SGHVS and FQNEAQ. CDR3 protein: CASSLDVGWGETQYF. CDR3 nucleotide sequence: TGTGCCAGCAGCTTAGATGTGGGTTGGGGAGAGACCCAGTACTTC.

The chain recombines TRBV20-1 with TRBJ2-2; D gene unclear. The length of the CDR3 is 13 residues. CDR1 and CDR2 from the germline V gene are DFQATT and SNEGSKA (reference sequence). The V end lost 0 bases, the J end lost 6 bases, and 8 bases lay between the germline ends. This CDR3 is CSARDPVSGELFF. CDR3 in DNA: TGCAGTGCTAGAGATCCGGTTTCCGGGGAGCTGTTTTTT.

The chain has TRBV10-3 and TRBJ1-2, with 7 bases identical to TRBD1. Looked up from germline, CDR1 is ENHRY and CDR2 is SYGVKD. Unmatched junction bases numbered 9, after V lost 11 bases and J lost 6 bases. The CDR3 spans 12 residues. The CDR3: CAGGAGGNGYTF. DNA of the CDR3: TGTGCCGGGGGGGCAGGGGGAAATGGCTACACCTTC.

Many counts were recorded for this clonotype. V gene TRBV9 combines with J gene TRBJ2-5; D not certain. The germline CDR1 and CDR2 sequences are SGDLS and YYNGEE. Trimming took off 4 bases at V and 2 bases at J, with 18 bases between the two ends. The CDR3 extends over 16 amino acids. This chain's CDR3 is CASSPGTLTNQETQYF. The CDR3 DNA reads TGTGCCAGCAGCCCTGGAACACTAACAAATCAAGAGACCCAGTACTTC.

CDR3 protein: CSAPRGSNEQYF. CDR3 DNA sequence: TGCAGCGCCCCAAGGGGGAGCAATGAGCAGTACTTC. The chain links TRBV20-1 to TRBJ2-5; the D gene is possibly TRBD1 (6 bases). Germline CDR1 DFQATT, CDR2 SNEGSKA (reference sequence). The CDR3 is 12 amino acids.

The sample holds a few counts of this clonotype. The J gene is TRBJ2-7, the V gene TRBV20-1, with 10 bases matching TRBD2. The germline V gene has CDR1 DFQATT and CDR2 SNEGSKA (reference sequence). The V and J ends lost 0 bases and 3 bases, in that order; junction bases with no gene match: 8. The CDR3 is 16 residues long. The CDR3 DNA sequence: TGCAGTGCTAGAGAATTAGGACTAGCGGCGTTCTACGAGCAGTACTTC. It is translated as CSARELGLAAFYEQYF.

The genes are TRBV24-1 and TRBJ2-7, with TRBD2 matching 14 bases. The CDR3 spans 19 residues. J gave up 4 bases and V 7 bases, and 17 bases lay outside the gene matches. CDR1 is KGHDR, CDR2 SFDVKD, per germline. CDR3 in DNA: TGTGCCACCAGGCGCCGACTCCGGGGACTAGCGGGAGTGGATTACGAGCAGTACTTC. Residues: CATRRRLRGLAGVDYEQYF.

This clonotype showed up just a few times. The chain is built from TRBV7-2 and TRBJ2-5; D gene ambiguous. Matching the DNA end better, TRBJ2-7 makes the J call doubtful. From germline, CDR1 is SGHTA and CDR2 FQGNSA. The CDR3 sequence is 13 residues long. The CDR3 is CASSPLDGYEQYF. In DNA form, the CDR3 reads TGTGCCAGCAGCCCCCTTGACGGCTACGAGCAGTACTTC.

This clonotype has more than one count but fewer than ten. The V and J genes are TRBV20-1 and TRBJ2-5, with 11 bases aligning to TRBD2. The CDR3 totals 16 residues. V lost 3 bases to trimming and J lost 5 bases; unmatched junction nucleotides: 11. CDR1 is DFQATT and CDR2 is SNEGSKA in the germline V gene (reference sequence). The chain's CDR3 is CSASEGTSGFGETQYF. DNA for the CDR3: TGCAGTGCTAGTGAGGGGACTAGCGGCTTTGGGGAGACCCAGTACTTC.